The TCR beta chain described here comes from a study of cytotoxic CD8 clonotypes in ibrutinib-treated CLL. About the research overall: Patients attained about 25 partial and 2 complete responses; at median around 68 months, around 15 remained remitted while around twelve progressed. Study results and caveats: Stable or contracted on treatment, public clonotypes were also uncommon.

The method was immunoSEQ multiplex PCR; TCRdb's version includes in-frame clones alone and lacks a portion of them. This table has approximately 84,000 clones, 75% to 85% appearing once. CDR3 length: 15 residues. The germline V gene encodes CDR1 SGHRS and CDR2 YFSETQ. The V gene lost 5 bases and the J gene lost 5 bases, with 20 bases spanning the gap. This clone is labeled as medium-sized. Its antigen is not identified. Sequencing was performed on PBMCs, taken after 12 months of ibrutinib treatment. The origin of this receptor is a human donor with chronic lymphocytic leukemia. This rearrangement joins TRBV5-1 to TRBJ2-7, with D perhaps matching TRBD1 or TRBD2 (5 bases each). Here the CDR3 reads CASRRRESLGDEQYF. The CDR3 DNA reads TGCGCCAGCAGGCGCAGGGAGAGTCTCGGGGACGAGCAGTACTTC.